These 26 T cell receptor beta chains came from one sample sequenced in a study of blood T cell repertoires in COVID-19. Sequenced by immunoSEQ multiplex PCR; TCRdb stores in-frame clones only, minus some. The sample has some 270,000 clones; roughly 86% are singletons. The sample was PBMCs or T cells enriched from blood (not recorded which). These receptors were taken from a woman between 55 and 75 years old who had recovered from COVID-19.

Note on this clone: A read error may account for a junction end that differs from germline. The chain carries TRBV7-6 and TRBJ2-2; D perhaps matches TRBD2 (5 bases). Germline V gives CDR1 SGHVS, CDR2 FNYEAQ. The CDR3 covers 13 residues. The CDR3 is CASNLGGAGELFF. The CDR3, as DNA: TGTGCCAGCAACTTAGGAGGCGCCGGGGAGCTGTTTTTT.

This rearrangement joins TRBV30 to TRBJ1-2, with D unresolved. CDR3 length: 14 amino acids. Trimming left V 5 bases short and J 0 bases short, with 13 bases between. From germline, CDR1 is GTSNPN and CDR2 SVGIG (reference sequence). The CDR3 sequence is CAWDRGIPNYGYTF. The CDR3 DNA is TGTGCCTGGGATCGGGGTATACCTAACTATGGCTACACCTTC. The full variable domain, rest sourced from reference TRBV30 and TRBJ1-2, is SQTIHQWPATLVQPVGSPLSLECTVEGTSNPNLYWYRQAAGRGLQLLFYSVGIGQISSEVPQNLSASRPQDRQFILSSKKLLLSDSGFYLCAWDRGIPNYGYTFGSGTRLTVV.

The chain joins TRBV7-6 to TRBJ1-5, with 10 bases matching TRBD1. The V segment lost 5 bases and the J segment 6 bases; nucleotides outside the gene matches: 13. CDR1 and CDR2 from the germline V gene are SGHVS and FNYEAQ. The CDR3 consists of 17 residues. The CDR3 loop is CASSLSPATGGVQPQHF. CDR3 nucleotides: TGTGCCAGCAGCCTATCTCCTGCGACAGGGGGCGTTCAGCCCCAGCATTTT.

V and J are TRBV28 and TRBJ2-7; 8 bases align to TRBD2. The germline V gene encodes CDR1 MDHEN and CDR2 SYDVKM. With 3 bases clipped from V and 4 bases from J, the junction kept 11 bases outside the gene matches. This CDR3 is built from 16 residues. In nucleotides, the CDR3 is TGTGCCAGCAGTTTTGTAAGCGGGGGTATGAGGTACGAGCAGTACTTC. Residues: CASSFVSGGMRYEQYF.

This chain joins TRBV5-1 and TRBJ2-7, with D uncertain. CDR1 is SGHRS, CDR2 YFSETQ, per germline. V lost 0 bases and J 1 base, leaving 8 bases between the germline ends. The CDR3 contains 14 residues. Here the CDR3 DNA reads TGCGCCAGCAGCTTGGTAACGCAGTCCTACGAGCAGTACTTC. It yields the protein CASSLVTQSYEQYF.

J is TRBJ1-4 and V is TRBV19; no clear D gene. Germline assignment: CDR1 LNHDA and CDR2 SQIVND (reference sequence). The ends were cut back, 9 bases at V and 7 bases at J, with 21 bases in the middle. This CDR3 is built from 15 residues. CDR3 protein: CASALTSVMGEKLFF. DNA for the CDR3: TGTGCCAGCGCGCTGACTTCCGTAATGGGTGAAAAACTGTTTTTT.

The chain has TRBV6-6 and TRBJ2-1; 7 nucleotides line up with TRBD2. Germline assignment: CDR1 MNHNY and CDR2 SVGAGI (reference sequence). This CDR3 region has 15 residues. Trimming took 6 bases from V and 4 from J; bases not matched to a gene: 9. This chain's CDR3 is CASRGGNRFYNEQFF. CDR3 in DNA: TGTGCCAGCAGGGGGGGGAACAGATTTTACAATGAGCAGTTCTTC.

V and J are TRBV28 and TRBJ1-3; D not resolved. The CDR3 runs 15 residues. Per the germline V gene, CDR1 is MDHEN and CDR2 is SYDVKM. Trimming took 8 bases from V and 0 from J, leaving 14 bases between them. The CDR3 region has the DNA TGTGCCAGCCTACTAAGGTGGAGCTCTGGAAACACCATATATTTT. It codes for CASLLRWSSGNTIYF. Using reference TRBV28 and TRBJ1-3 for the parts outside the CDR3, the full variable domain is DVKVTQSSRYLVKRTGEKVFLECVQDMDHENMFWYRQDPGLGLRLIYFSYDVKMKEKGDIPEGYSVSREKKERFSLILESASTNQTSMYLCASLLRWSSGNTIYFGEGSWLTVV.

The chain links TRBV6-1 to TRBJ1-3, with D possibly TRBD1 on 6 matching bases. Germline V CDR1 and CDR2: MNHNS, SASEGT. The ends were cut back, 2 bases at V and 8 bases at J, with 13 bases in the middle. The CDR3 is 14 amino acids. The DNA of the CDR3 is TGTGCCAGCAGTGAACAAACAGGGTTACACACCATATATTTT. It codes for CASSEQTGLHTIYF.

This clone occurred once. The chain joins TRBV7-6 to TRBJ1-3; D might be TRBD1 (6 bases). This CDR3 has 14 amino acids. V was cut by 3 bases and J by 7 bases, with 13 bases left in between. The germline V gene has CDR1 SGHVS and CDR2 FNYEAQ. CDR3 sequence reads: CASSLSGVGNTIYF. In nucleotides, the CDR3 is TGTGCCAGCAGCTTGTCAGGGGTTGGCAACACCATATATTTT. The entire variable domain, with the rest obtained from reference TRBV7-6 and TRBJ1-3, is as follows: GAGVSQSPRYKVTKRGQDVALRCDPISGHVSLYWYRQALGQGPEFLTYFNYEAQQDKSGLPNDRFSAERPEGSISTLTIQRTEQRDSAMYRCASSLSGVGNTIYFGEGSWLTVV.

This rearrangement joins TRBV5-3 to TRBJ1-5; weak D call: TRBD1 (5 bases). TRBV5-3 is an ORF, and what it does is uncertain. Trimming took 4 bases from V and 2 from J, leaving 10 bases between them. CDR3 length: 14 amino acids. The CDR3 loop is CARSPGGGNQPQHF. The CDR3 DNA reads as TGTGCCAGAAGCCCCGGGGGGGGCAATCAGCCCCAGCATTTT.

The chain's CDR3 is CASSQQRSSGNTIYF. In DNA, the CDR3 is TGTGCCAGCAGCCAACAAAGGAGCTCTGGAAACACCATATATTTT. The chain joins TRBV4-2 to TRBJ1-3; no definite D call. Germline assignment: CDR1 LGHNA and CDR2 YNFKEQ. This CDR3 has 15 amino acids. V was cut by 2 bases and J by 0 bases, with 8 bases left in between.

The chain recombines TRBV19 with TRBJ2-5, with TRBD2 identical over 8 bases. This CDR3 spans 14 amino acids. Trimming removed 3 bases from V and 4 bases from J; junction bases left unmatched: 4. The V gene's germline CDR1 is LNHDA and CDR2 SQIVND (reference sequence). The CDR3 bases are TGTGCCAGTAGTATTCGGACTAGCCCAGAGACCCAGTACTTC. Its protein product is CASSIRTSPETQYF. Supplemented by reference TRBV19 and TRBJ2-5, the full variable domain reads DGGITQSPKYLFRKEGQNVTLSCEQNLNHDAMYWYRQDPGQGLRLIYYSQIVNDFQKGDIAEGYSVSREKKESFPLTVTSAQKNPTAFYLCASSIRTSPETQYFGPGTRLLVL.

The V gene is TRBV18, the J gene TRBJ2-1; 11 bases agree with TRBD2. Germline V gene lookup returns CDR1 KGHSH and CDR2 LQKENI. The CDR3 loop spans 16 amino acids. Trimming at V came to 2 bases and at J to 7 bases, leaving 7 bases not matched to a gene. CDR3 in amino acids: CASSPGTSGPGNEQFF. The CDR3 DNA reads TGTGCCAGCTCACCAGGGACTAGCGGTCCTGGGAATGAGCAGTTCTTC. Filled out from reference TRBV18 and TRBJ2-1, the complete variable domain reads NAGVMQNPRHLVRRRGQEARLRCSPMKGHSHVYWYRQLPEEGLKFMVYLQKENIIDESGMPKERFSAEFPKEGPSILRIQQVVRGDSAAYFCASSPGTSGPGNEQFFGPGTRLTVL.

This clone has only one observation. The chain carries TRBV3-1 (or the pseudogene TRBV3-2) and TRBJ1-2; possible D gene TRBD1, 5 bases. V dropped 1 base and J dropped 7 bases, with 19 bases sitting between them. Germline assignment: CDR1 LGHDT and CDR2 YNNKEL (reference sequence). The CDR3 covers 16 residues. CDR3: CASSQGSPGSMSGYTF. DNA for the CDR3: TGTGCCAGCAGCCAAGGTAGCCCAGGGTCAATGAGTGGCTACACCTTC.

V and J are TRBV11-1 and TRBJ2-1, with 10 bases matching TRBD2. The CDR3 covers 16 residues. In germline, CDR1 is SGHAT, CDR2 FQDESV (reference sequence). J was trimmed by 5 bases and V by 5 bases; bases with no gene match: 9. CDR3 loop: CASSLPSGGAHNEQFF. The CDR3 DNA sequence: TGTGCCAGCAGCCTACCTAGCGGGGGCGCCCACAATGAGCAGTTCTTC.

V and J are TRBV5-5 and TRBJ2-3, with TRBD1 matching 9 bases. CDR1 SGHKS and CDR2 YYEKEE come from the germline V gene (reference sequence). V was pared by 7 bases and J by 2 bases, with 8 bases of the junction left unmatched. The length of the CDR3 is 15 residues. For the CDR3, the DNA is TGTGCCAGCCTACAGGGGGCAACCTCCACAGATACGCAGTATTTT. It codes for CASLQGATSTDTQYF.

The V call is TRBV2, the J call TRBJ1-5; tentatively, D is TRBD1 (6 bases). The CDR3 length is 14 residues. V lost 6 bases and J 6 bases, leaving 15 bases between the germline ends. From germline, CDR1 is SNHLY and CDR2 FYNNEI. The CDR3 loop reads CASSQTGFGQPQHF. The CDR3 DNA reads TGTGCCAGCAGCCAAACAGGGTTTGGTCAGCCCCAGCATTTT.

CDR3 sequence reads: CASSPRTVYNEQFF. In nucleotides, the CDR3 is TGTGCCAGTAGTCCAAGGACAGTTTACAATGAGCAGTTCTTC. This chain joins TRBV19 and TRBJ2-1; TRBD1 might be the D (6 bases). From germline, CDR1 is LNHDA and CDR2 SQIVND (reference sequence). The V end lost 5 bases, the J end lost 4 bases, and 12 bases lay between the germline ends. The CDR3 has 14 residues.

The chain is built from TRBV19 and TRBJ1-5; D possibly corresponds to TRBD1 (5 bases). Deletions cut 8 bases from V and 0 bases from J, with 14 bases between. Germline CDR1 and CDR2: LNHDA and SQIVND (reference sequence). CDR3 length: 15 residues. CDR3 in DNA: TGTGCCAGTCGCCAAGGGGCCTATAGCAATCAGCCCCAGCATTTT. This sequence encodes CASRQGAYSNQPQHF.

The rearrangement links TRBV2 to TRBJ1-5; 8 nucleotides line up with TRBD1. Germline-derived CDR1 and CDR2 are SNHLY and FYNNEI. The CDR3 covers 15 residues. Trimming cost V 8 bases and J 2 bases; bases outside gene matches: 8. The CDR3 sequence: CASGSETGGNQPQHF. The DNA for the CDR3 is TGTGCCAGCGGGTCGGAGACAGGGGGCAATCAGCCCCAGCATTTT.

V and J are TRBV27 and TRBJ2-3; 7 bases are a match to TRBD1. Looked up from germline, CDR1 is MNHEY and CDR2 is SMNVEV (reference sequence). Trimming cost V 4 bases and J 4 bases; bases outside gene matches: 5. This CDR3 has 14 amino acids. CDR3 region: CASSSRTGPDTQYF. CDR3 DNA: TGTGCCAGCAGTTCAAGGACAGGCCCAGATACGCAGTATTTT.

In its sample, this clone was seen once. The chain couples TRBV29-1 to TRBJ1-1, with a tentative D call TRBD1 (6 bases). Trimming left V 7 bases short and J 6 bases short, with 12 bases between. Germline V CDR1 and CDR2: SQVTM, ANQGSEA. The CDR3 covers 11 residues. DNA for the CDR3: TGCAGCGGGAACAGGGTCTCTGAAGCTTTCTTT. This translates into CSGNRVSEAFF.

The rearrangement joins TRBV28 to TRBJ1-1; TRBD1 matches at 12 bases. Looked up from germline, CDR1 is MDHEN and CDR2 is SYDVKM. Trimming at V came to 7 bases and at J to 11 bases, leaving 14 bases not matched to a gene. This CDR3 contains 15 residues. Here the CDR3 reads CASIRDRGRPLGAFF. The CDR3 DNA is TGTGCCAGCATCCGGGACAGGGGGCGCCCCTTGGGTGCTTTCTTT.

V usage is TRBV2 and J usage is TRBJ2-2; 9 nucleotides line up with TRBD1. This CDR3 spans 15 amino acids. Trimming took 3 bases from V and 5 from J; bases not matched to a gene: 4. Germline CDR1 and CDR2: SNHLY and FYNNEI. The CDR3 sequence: CASSEGTGNTGELFF. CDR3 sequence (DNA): TGTGCCAGCAGTGAGGGGACAGGGAATACCGGGGAGCTGTTTTTT.

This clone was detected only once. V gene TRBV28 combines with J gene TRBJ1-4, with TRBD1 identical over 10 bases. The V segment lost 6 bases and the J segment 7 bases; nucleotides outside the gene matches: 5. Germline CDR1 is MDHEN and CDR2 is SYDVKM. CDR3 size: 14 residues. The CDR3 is CASRTGTGAEKLFF. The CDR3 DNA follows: TGTGCCAGCAGGACCGGGACAGGGGCTGAAAAACTGTTTTTT.